Sequencing of this T cell receptor beta chain was carried out in a study of cytomegalovirus exposure and HLA in healthy donors. Overall study context: Falling in the Caucasian-associated ancestry cluster were less than 85% of approximately 410 genotyped donors. Study observations and caveats: It was reported that TCR beta sequences correctly inferred the HLA-A and HLA-B alleles for most subjects. According to the study, roughly 180 TCR beta chains were cytomegalovirus-associated. When a later analysis was performed, an Asian-associated ancestry cluster reportedly had fewer N-insertions than the approximately 690-donor mean.

Germline assignment: CDR1 MNHNS and CDR2 SASEGT. Trimming removed 6 bases at V and 6 bases at J, with 18 bases between. There are 15 residues in the CDR3. Both 60 Vbeta primers and 13 Jbeta primers went into the PCR. The assay was immunoSEQ multiplex PCR, and TCRdb's table has in-frame clones only and misses some. The table lists 150,000 or so clones. Remarks on this clone: Its antigen is undetermined.

Input material: PBMCs. This rearrangement joins TRBV6-1 to TRBJ2-1, with D possibly matching TRBD2 (5 bases). The receptor's source is a woman aged 45 to 65 in good health and CMV-seronegative. CDR3: CASSEQRAGVNEQFF. CDR3 coding DNA: TGTGCCAGCAGCGAACAACGGGCCGGGGTCAATGAGCAGTTCTTC.